This T cell receptor beta chain was observed in a study of T-cell reconstitution after alpha-beta-depleted transplantation in children. Unique molecular identifiers were incorporated into the prepared TCRbeta library. A single record per CDR3 protein comes from TCRdb applying MiXCR to the PCR reads. The sample has 500,000 to 600,000 distinct CDR3 sequences; approximately 20% are singletons. A few counts support this clonotype. CDR3 length: 16 residues. Germline assignment: CDR1 SGHRS and CDR2 YFSETQ. Deletions cut 4 bases from V and 7 bases from J, with 23 bases between. The source is a human donor who donated a stem cell graft to a child with acute lymphoblastic leukemia. Sequences were derived from PBMCs from the stem cell graft donor, sampled from the stem cell graft. The genes are TRBV5-1 and TRBJ1-2, with D possibly being TRBD1 (5 bases). This chain's CDR3 is CASSLDWGKIFSGYTF. The CDR3 nucleotides read TGCGCCAGCAGCCTGGATTGGGGGAAAATCTTCTCTGGCTACACCTTC.